Each of the 24 T cell receptor beta chains below was sequenced from the same sample in a study of blood T cells in healthy people across ages (dated by TCRdb to between 2014 and 2017). Libraries were built with 5' RACE. The instrument given in TCRdb is Illumina HiSeq 2500. A second PCR of about 7 to 12 cycles was performed with a sample-barcoded 5' primer and a J-beta primer mix. Using fastp trimming at Q25 and MiXCR clonotype assembly, TCRdb reanalyzed the public sequencing data and kept in-frame beta chains. Each record represents a unique CDR3 protein, reported with the most common genes and DNA among its rows. This sample lists about a million distinct CDR3 sequences; just over 50% were detected once. Of the sample, about a fifth falls within the top ten clones. Sequencing was done on a sample of blood. These receptors all come from a woman in her fifties or sixties in good health.

The table lists this clonotype with a count of one. The chain links TRBV5-1 to TRBJ2-5; possible D gene TRBD1, 6 bases. Germline V lookup: CDR1 SGHRS, CDR2 YFSETQ. V was shortened by 4 bases and J by 3 bases, with 16 bases between the two germline ends. The CDR3 spans 15 residues. The CDR3 DNA reads as TGCGCCAGCAGCACCGTTTCCGGGACAAAAGAGACCCAGTACTTC. Its protein product is CASSTVSGTKETQYF.

This CDR3 reads CAISPESGYYGYTF. The CDR3 DNA reads TGTGCCATCAGTCCAGAGTCAGGGTACTATGGCTACACCTTC. V gene TRBV10-3 combines with J gene TRBJ1-2; possibly TRBD1 for D (5 bases). The V gene lost 5 bases and the J gene lost 3 bases, with 13 bases spanning the gap. The CDR3 spans 14 residues. CDR1 and CDR2 from the germline V gene are ENHRY and SYGVKD.

This sequence joins TRBV29-1 and TRBJ1-5; 8 bases agree with TRBD1. The V gene end was trimmed by 5 bases and the J gene end by 3 bases; junction bases not matched to a gene: 12. This CDR3 spans 16 amino acids. Per germline, CDR1 SQVTM and CDR2 ANQGSEA. The CDR3: CSVRGEAGGVNQPQHF. As DNA, the CDR3 is TGCAGCGTTAGAGGGGAGGCAGGGGGCGTCAATCAGCCCCAGCATTTT.

This clonotype was picked up many times. The genes are TRBV3-1 and TRBJ2-2; 7 positions agree with TRBD2. There are 16 residues in the CDR3. V gave up 4 bases and J gave up 1 base; unmatched junction bases: 6. Germline V gene data show CDR1 as LGHDT and CDR2 as YNNKEL (reference sequence). The chain's CDR3 is CASSPPASGNTGELFF. The DNA for the CDR3 is TGTGCCAGCAGCCCACCCGCTAGCGGGAACACCGGGGAGCTGTTTTTT.

The gene calls are TRBV12-3 or TRBV12-4 and TRBJ1-2; D possibly corresponds to TRBD1 (6 bases). The V and J ends lost 3 bases and 4 bases respectively, with 12 bases between them. The CDR3 sequence is 14 residues long. The CDR3: CASSFPGTPYGYTF. DNA of the CDR3: TGTGCCAGCAGTTTCCCCGGGACACCCTATGGCTACACCTTC.

This clonotype was observed a handful of times. The V call is TRBV29-1, the J call TRBJ1-1, with TRBD1 matching 10 bases. CDR1 SQVTM and CDR2 ANQGSEA come from the germline V gene. This CDR3 is 12 amino acids long. J lost 5 bases, V lost 7 bases, and 4 bases had no gene match. The CDR3 region has the DNA TGCAGCGAAGGGACAGGGGATACTGAAGCTTTCTTT. Translation gives CSEGTGDTEAFF.

V is TRBV7-9 and J is TRBJ2-7; D may be TRBD2 (6 bases). Germline V lookup: CDR1 SEHNR, CDR2 FQNEAQ (reference sequence). This CDR3 contains 15 residues. The V and J ends lost 7 bases and 2 bases respectively, with 18 bases between them. CDR3 nucleotide sequence: TGTGCCAGCAACTTTGCCCAGGGAGGACCCTACGAGCAGTACTTC. Protein sequence: CASNFAQGGPYEQYF.

J is TRBJ2-3 and V is TRBV20-1; D remains unclear. V was trimmed by 3 bases and J by 1 base, leaving 8 bases between them. The CDR3 sequence is 13 residues long. Germline V gives CDR1 DFQATT, CDR2 SNEGSKA (reference sequence). The CDR3 bases are TGCAGTGCTAGGGCCACCGGCACAGATACGCAGTATTTT. Protein product: CSARATGTDTQYF.

This clonotype was seen only a few times. J is TRBJ2-1 and V is TRBV7-2, with TRBD2 matching over 12 bases. The CDR3 is 14 residues long. V trimming: 5 bases; J trimming: 10 bases; junction bases outside the gene matches: 6. Germline CDR1 SGHTA, CDR2 FQGNSA. The CDR3 sequence is CASSPILAGGEQFF. CDR3 in DNA: TGTGCCAGCAGCCCAATCCTAGCGGGAGGGGAGCAGTTCTTC.

The chain recombines TRBV4-3 with TRBJ2-7; TRBD2 might be the D (5 bases). V shed 0 bases and J shed 0 bases, with 9 bases lying between them. This CDR3 is 15 amino acids long. CDR1 and CDR2 (germline): LGHNA, YSLEER. The CDR3 reads CASSQDRGLSYEQYF. DNA of the CDR3: TGCGCCAGCAGCCAAGATCGGGGTCTCTCCTACGAGCAGTACTTC.

This sequence joins TRBV3-1 and TRBJ2-6; 8 nucleotides line up with TRBD1. The ends lost 4 bases at V and 0 bases at J; junction bases unmatched: 8. Germline V gene sequence: CDR1 LGHDT, CDR2 YNNKEL (reference sequence). The CDR3 contains 18 residues. DNA for the CDR3: TGTGCCAGCAGCCGAGCTAGGACAGGGAGCTCTGGGGCCAACGTCCTGACTTTC. This sequence encodes CASSRARTGSSGANVLTF.

The chain is built from TRBV2 and TRBJ2-1; D possibly corresponds to TRBD2 (6 bases). Per germline, CDR1 SNHLY and CDR2 FYNNEI. The CDR3 runs 12 residues. V was trimmed by 10 bases and J by 15 bases, leaving 22 bases between them. Here the CDR3 DNA reads TGTGCCACCAGCCCGGATAGCGGCCCGCTGTTCTTC. Amino acid sequence: CATSPDSGPLFF.

This clonotype was counted between two and nine times. The chain joins TRBV29-1 to TRBJ2-3; D might be TRBD2 (5 bases). CDR1 is SQVTM and CDR2 is ANQGSEA in the germline V gene. There are 10 residues in the CDR3. Trimming left V 6 bases short and J 13 bases short, with 14 bases between. The CDR3 loop reads CSVGGFLEYF. CDR3 in DNA: TGCAGCGTCGGCGGGTTTTTAGAGTATTTT.

This clonotype showed up just a few times. J is TRBJ1-1 and V is TRBV6-6; D is unresolved. The CDR3 spans 14 residues. V lost 6 bases and J lost 0, with 11 bases in between. The germline V gene has CDR1 MNHNY and CDR2 SVGAGI (reference sequence). The CDR3 DNA follows: TGTGCCAGCAGACCGCGCGGGATGAACACTGAAGCTTTCTTT. It codes for CASRPRGMNTEAFF.

This clonotype is a singleton in its sample. As DNA, the CDR3 is TGTGCCAGCAGTTTGAGTGTCCCAAGTGGCTACACCTTC. Protein product: CASSLSVPSGYTF. The chain is built from TRBV12-3 or TRBV12-4 and TRBJ1-2; no firm D call. The CDR3 has 13 residues. Trimming left V 3 bases short and J 7 bases short, with 12 bases between.

The chain joins TRBV20-1 to TRBJ1-2; tentative D call: TRBD1 (5 bases). Germline CDR1 is DFQATT and CDR2 is SNEGSKA (reference sequence). CDR3 length: 13 residues. Trimming stripped 0 bases from V and 7 bases from J, with 12 bases between. The CDR3 protein is CSARDEERGGYTF. For the CDR3, the DNA is TGCAGTGCTAGAGATGAGGAGAGGGGTGGCTACACCTTC.

This clonotype turned up a few times. The chain carries TRBV19 and TRBJ2-1; 7 bases line up with TRBD2. The CDR3 is 13 amino acids. Germline V lookup: CDR1 LNHDA, CDR2 SQIVND (reference sequence). Germline trimming cut 11 bases from V and 7 bases from J; bases unmatched to any gene: 11. The CDR3 DNA sequence: TGTGCCTGCTCCGGGACTATCGGTAATGAGCAGTTCTTC. As protein: CACSGTIGNEQFF.

V gene TRBV29-1 combines with J gene TRBJ2-7; tentative D call: TRBD1 (5 bases). V gave up 4 bases and J gave up 1 base, with 11 bases separating them. The germline V gene encodes CDR1 SQVTM and CDR2 ANQGSEA. The CDR3 length is 13 residues. This chain's CDR3 is CSVGREFSYEQYF. The CDR3 nucleotides read TGCAGCGTTGGCAGGGAATTTTCCTACGAGCAGTACTTC.

The V and J genes are TRBV4-3 and TRBJ2-5, with D possibly being TRBD1 (5 bases). This CDR3 has 13 amino acids. The germline V and J ends were trimmed by 2 bases and 4 bases, with 8 bases remaining between them. The germline gives CDR1 LGHNA, CDR2 YSLEER. The DNA for the CDR3 is TGCGCCAGCAGCCAAAGGGGCTCAGAGACCCAGTACTTC. Protein sequence: CASSQRGSETQYF.

The gene calls are TRBV21-1 and TRBJ2-5; no DNA check was done on the table's D call, TRBD2. TRBV21-1 is noted as a pseudogene. CDR3 length: 18 residues. CDR3 in amino acids: CASSNCSSGRGFQETQYF. CDR3 in DNA: TGTGCCAGCAGCAACTGTTCTAGCGGGAGGGGCTTCCAAGAGACCCAGTACTTC.

The rearrangement joins TRBV15 to TRBJ2-2; D is ambiguous. V was shortened by 0 bases and J by 6 bases, with 11 bases between the two germline ends. The germline CDR1 and CDR2 sequences are LNHNV and YYDKDF (reference sequence). The CDR3 is 15 amino acids. The CDR3 nucleotides read TGTGCCACCAGCAGAGACGCCGGCTTCGCCGGGGAGCTGTTTTTT. Residues: CATSRDAGFAGELFF.

The rearrangement joins TRBV20-1 to TRBJ2-3; D is unclear. The CDR3 covers 16 residues. Germline V gene lookup returns CDR1 DFQATT and CDR2 SNEGSKA (reference sequence). Trimming shortened V by 6 bases and J by 1 base, and 20 bases separated the two germline ends. This chain's CDR3 is CSALVGQSLGTDTQYF. The DNA for the CDR3 is TGCAGTGCATTGGTGGGCCAGAGTTTAGGCACAGATACGCAGTATTTT.

This sequence joins TRBV4-2 and TRBJ2-4, with D possibly called TRBD1 or TRBD2 (5 bases each). CDR1 is LGHNA and CDR2 is YNFKEQ in the germline V gene. The CDR3 is made up of 16 amino acids. V was shortened by 0 bases and J by 5 bases, with 14 bases between the two germline ends. CDR3 protein: CASSQDWTPGENIQYF. The CDR3 nucleotides read TGTGCCAGCAGCCAAGACTGGACACCCGGGGAAAACATTCAGTACTTC.

The sample holds one count of this clonotype. This could be a read error, since a much larger clone is one nucleotide away. J is TRBJ2-7 and V is TRBV4-1; D perhaps matches TRBD1 (6 bases). The CDR3 runs 13 residues. The V gene's germline CDR1 is MGHRA and CDR2 YSYEKL. CDR3 region: CASSPGQNYELYF. The CDR3 DNA reads TGCGCCAGCAGCCCCGGACAGAACTACGAGCTGTACTTC.